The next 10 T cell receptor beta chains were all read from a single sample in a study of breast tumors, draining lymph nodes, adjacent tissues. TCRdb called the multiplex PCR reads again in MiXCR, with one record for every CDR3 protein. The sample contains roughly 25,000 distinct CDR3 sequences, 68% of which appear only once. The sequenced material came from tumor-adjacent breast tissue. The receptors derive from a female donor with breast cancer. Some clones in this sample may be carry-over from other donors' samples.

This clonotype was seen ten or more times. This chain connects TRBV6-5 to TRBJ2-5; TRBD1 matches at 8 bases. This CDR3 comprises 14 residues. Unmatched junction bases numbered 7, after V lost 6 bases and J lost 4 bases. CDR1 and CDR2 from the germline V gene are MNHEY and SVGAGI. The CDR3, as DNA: TGTGCCAGCAGATTTCATGACAGGGGAGAGACCCAGTACTTC. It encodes CASRFHDRGETQYF.

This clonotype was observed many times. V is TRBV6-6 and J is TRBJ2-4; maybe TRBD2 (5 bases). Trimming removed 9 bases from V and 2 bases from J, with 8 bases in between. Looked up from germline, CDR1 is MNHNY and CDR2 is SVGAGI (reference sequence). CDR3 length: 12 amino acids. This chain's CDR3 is CASRDSKNIQYF. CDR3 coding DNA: TGTGCCAGTCGGGATTCCAAAAACATTCAGTACTTC.

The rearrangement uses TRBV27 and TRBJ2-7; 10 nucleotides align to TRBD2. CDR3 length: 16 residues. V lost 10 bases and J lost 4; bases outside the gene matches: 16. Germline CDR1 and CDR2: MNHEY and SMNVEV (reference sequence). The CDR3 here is CATKPILAGRTYEQYF. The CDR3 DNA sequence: TGTGCCACCAAACCAATACTAGCGGGGCGAACTTACGAGCAGTACTTC.

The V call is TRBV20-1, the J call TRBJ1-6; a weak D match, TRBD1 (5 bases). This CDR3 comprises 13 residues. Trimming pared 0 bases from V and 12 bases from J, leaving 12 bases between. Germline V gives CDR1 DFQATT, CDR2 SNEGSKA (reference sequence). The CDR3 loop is CSARDAGRIPLHF. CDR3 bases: TGCAGTGCTAGAGACGCAGGGAGAATACCCCTCCACTTT.

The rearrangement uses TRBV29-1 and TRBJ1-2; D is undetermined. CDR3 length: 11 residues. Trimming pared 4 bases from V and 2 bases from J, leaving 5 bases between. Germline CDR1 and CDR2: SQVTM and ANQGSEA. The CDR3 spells CSVGGNYGYTF. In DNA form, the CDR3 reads TGCAGCGTTGGTGGGAACTATGGCTACACCTTC.

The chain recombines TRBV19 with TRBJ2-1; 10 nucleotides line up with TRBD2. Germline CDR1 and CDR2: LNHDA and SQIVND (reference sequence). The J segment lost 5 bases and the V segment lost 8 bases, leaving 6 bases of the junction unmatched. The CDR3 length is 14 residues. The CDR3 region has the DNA TGTGCCAGTGCCGAAGGACTAGCGGACAATGAGCAGTTCTTC. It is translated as CASAEGLADNEQFF.

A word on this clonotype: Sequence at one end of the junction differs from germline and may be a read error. The CDR3 DNA reads as TGCAGTGCTAGAGATGGGAGTACGGGACTAGCGGGAGACGAGCAGCACTTC. Translating it yields CSARDGSTGLAGDEQHF. V is TRBV20-1 and J is TRBJ2-7, with TRBD2 matching 14 bases. CDR3 length: 17 amino acids. Germline V gives CDR1 DFQATT, CDR2 SNEGSKA (reference sequence).

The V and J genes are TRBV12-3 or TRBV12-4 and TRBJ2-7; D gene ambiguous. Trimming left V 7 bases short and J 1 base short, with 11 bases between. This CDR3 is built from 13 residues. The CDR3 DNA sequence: TGTGCCAGCACCGGAGATATATCCTACGAGCAGTACTTC. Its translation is CASTGDISYEQYF.

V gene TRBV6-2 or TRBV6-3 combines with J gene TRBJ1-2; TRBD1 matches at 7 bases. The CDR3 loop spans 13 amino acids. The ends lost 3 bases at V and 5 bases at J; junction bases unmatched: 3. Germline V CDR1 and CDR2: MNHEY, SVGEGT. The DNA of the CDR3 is TGTGCCAGCAGTTATTTGACAGGGTATGGCTACACCTTC. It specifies CASSYLTGYGYTF.

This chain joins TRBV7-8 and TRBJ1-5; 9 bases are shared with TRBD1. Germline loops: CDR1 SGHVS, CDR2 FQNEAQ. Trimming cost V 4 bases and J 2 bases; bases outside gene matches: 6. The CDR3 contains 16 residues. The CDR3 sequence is CASSSIRTGGNQPQHF. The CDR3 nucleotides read TGTGCCAGCAGCTCCATAAGGACAGGGGGCAATCAGCCCCAGCATTTT.